Shown below are 14 T cell receptor beta chains from a single sample sequenced in a study of metastatic and nonmetastatic thyroid tumors. All patients reached thyroid surgery having received no treatment beforehand. TCRdb re-analyzed the PCR reads through MiXCR. The sample has about 19,000 clones, about a third seen once; the top ten hold approximately 29%. Sequencing was performed on tumor tissue. All receptors come from a female donor with papillary thyroid cancer or a benign thyroid nodule (not recorded which). Some clones in this sample may be carry-over from other donors' samples.

The rearrangement uses TRBV28 and TRBJ1-1, with D possibly being TRBD1 (5 bases). This CDR3 comprises 13 residues. From germline, CDR1 is MDHEN and CDR2 SYDVKM. The ends were cut back, 5 bases at V and 8 bases at J, with 15 bases in the middle. DNA of the CDR3: TGTGCCAGCAGTGAAGAGTTCAGGGAGGAAGCTTTCTTT. Translated: CASSEEFREEAFF.

The rearrangement joins TRBV12-3 or TRBV12-4 to TRBJ2-7, with 10 nucleotides matching TRBD1. The CDR3 covers 15 residues. The trim removed 5 bases at V and 0 bases at J, leaving 4 bases unmatched. The CDR3 DNA reads as TGTGCCAGCAGTCCGGGACAGGGGATCTCCTACGAGCAGTACTTC. Translating gives CASSPGQGISYEQYF.

This chain connects TRBV6-1 to TRBJ1-1, with D perhaps TRBD1 (6 bases). CDR1 is MNHNS, CDR2 SASEGT, per germline. Trimming took off 7 bases at V and 5 bases at J, with 14 bases between the two ends. The CDR3 covers 13 residues. The CDR3 DNA sequence: TGTGCCAGCAACTACAGGGTTGGGACTGAAGCTTTCTTT. This sequence encodes CASNYRVGTEAFF.

The gene calls are TRBV6-5 and TRBJ2-1; possible D gene TRBD2, 5 bases. V lost 3 bases, J lost 4 bases, and 7 bases lay in between. The CDR3 length is 13 residues. Germline V lookup: CDR1 MNHEY, CDR2 SVGAGI. This CDR3 reads CASSYGRYNEQFF. The CDR3 nucleotides read TGTGCCAGCAGTTATGGGAGATACAATGAGCAGTTCTTC.

This clone was counted at least ten times. The chain is built from TRBV24-1 and TRBJ2-1, with D perhaps assigned TRBD1 or TRBD2 (5 bases each). Germline CDR1 KGHDR, CDR2 SFDVKD. The CDR3 covers 14 residues. V was cut by 7 bases and J by 3 bases, with 12 bases left in between. CDR3 region: CATRERGGYNEQFF. The DNA for the CDR3 is TGTGCCACCAGGGAACGGGGCGGCTACAATGAGCAGTTCTTC.

This clone was counted between two and nine times. V is TRBV14 and J is TRBJ2-1, with D hard to call. V was pared by 1 base and J by 8 bases, with 6 bases between. The CDR3 consists of 12 residues. Germline CDR1 SGHDN, CDR2 FVKESK. Written as DNA, the CDR3 is TGTGCCAGCAGCCAAGCGAGGTATGAGCAGTTCTTC. Encoded protein: CASSQARYEQFF. Filled out from reference TRBV14 and TRBJ2-1, the complete variable domain reads EAGVTQFPSHSVIEKGQTVTLRCDPISGHDNLYWYRRVMGKEIKFLLHFVKESKQDESGMPNNRFLAERTGGTYSTLKVQPAELEDSGVYFCASSQARYEQFFGPGTRLTVL.

J is TRBJ1-5 and V is TRBV28; TRBD1 matches 9 bases. Losses at the gene ends were 6 bases for V and 4 bases for J; bases not matched to a gene: 4. CDR3 length: 14 residues. Per germline, CDR1 MDHEN and CDR2 SYDVKM. The CDR3 is CASSTGTGNQPQHF. DNA of the CDR3: TGTGCCAGCAGCACCGGGACAGGGAATCAGCCCCAGCATTTT.

This clone was counted only a few times. This rearrangement joins TRBV19 to TRBJ1-5; tentatively, D is TRBD1 (6 bases). The CDR3 runs 13 residues. V dropped 3 bases and J dropped 4 bases, with 7 bases sitting between them. Germline-derived CDR1 and CDR2 are LNHDA and SQIVND (reference sequence). The CDR3, as DNA: TGTGCCAGTAGTATGGGGGCGAATCAGCCCCAGCATTTT. Translated: CASSMGANQPQHF.

The chain employs TRBV6-1 and TRBJ2-3, with unresolved D. V shed 3 bases and J shed 0 bases, with 7 bases lying between them. This CDR3 spans 14 amino acids. CDR1 is MNHNS, CDR2 SASEGT, per germline. In nucleotides, the CDR3 is TGTGCCAGCAGTGACGACTCTAGCACAGATACGCAGTATTTT. It codes for CASSDDSSTDTQYF.

The chain links TRBV6-8 to TRBJ1-3, with D unresolved. The CDR3 covers 15 residues. The V gene lost 7 bases and the J gene lost 3 bases, with 16 bases spanning the gap. CDR1 MNHGY and CDR2 SAAAGT come from the germline V gene. The CDR3 reads CASTSGWVYGNTIYF. The CDR3 region has the DNA TGTGCCAGCACCTCCGGGTGGGTCTATGGAAACACCATATATTTT.

This clone was counted only a few times. V and J are TRBV20-1 and TRBJ2-1; TRBD2 agrees at 12 bases. CDR1 and CDR2 from the germline V gene are DFQATT and SNEGSKA (reference sequence). With V trimmed by 4 bases and J by 6 bases, 4 bases remained unmatched. The CDR3 length is 14 residues. CDR3 bases: TGCAGTGCTATGACTAGCGGGGGAGTCAATGAGCAGTTCTTC. Protein: CSAMTSGGVNEQFF.

Worth noting for this clone: At one boundary the junction diverges from the germline segment, which might be a read error. V gene TRBV7-3 combines with J gene TRBJ2-6; 7 bases map to TRBD2. CDR3 size: 15 residues. Germline V CDR1 and CDR2: SGHTA, FQGTGA. The CDR3 DNA follows: TGTGCCAGCAGCTTAGGGGAGGGTGGGACCAACGTCCTGACTTTC. Translation: CASSLGEGGTNVLTF.

In this sample, this clone turned up a few times. The chain couples TRBV15 to TRBJ2-3; TRBD2 matches 10 bases. With 1 base clipped from V and 4 bases from J, the junction kept 5 bases outside the gene matches. The CDR3 extends over 16 amino acids. Germline-derived CDR1 and CDR2 are LNHNV and YYDKDF (reference sequence). The CDR3 loop is CATSRASGRVADTQYF. The DNA for the CDR3 is TGTGCCACCAGCAGAGCTAGCGGGAGAGTGGCAGATACGCAGTATTTT.

This clone is termed large. The genes are TRBV20-1 and TRBJ2-7; D gene unclear. In germline, CDR1 is DFQATT, CDR2 SNEGSKA (reference sequence). CDR3 length equals 11 residues. Trimming took off 5 bases at V and 0 bases at J, with 5 bases between the two ends. In nucleotides, the CDR3 is TGCAGTGCTGTTAGCTCCTACGAGCAGTACTTC. Encoded protein: CSAVSSYEQYF.